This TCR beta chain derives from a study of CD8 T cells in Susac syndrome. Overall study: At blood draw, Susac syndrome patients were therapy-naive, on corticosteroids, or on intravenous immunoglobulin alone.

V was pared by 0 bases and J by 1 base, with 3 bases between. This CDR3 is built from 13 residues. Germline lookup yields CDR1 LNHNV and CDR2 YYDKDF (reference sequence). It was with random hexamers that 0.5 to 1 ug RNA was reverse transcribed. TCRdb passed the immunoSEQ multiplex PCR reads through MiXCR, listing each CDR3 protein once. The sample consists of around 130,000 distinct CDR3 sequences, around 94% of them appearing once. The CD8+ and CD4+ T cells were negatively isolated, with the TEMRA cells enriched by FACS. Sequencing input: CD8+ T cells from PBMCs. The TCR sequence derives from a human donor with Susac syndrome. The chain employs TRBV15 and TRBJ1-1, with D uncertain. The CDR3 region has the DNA TGTGCCACCAGCAGAGATCGGAACACTGAAGCTTTCTTT. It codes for CATSRDRNTEAFF.